The 14 T cell receptor beta chains given below trace back to one sample, sequenced in a study of blood T cell repertoires in COVID-19. Generated by immunoSEQ multiplex PCR, the TCRdb table keeps only in-frame clones and is missing some. The table includes 35,000 to 50,000 clones, approximately 81% detected once. The specimen sequenced was peripheral blood. The receptors originated from a woman in her sixties or seventies in a cohort sampled during active COVID-19.

The rearrangement joins TRBV5-5 to TRBJ1-1; TRBD1 matches at 9 bases. The germline V gene has CDR1 SGHKS and CDR2 YYEKEE (reference sequence). CDR3 length: 14 residues. V lost 5 bases to trimming and J lost 6 bases; unmatched junction nucleotides: 8. The CDR3 sequence: CASSSQGARSEAFF. The DNA for the CDR3 is TGTGCCAGCAGTTCACAGGGGGCGCGCTCTGAAGCTTTCTTT. Supplemented by reference TRBV5-5 and TRBJ1-1, the full variable domain reads DAGVTQSPTHLIKTRGQQVTLRCSPISGHKSVSWYQQVLGQGPQFIFQYYEKEERGRGNFPDRFSARQFPNYSSELNVNALLLGDSALYLCASSSQGARSEAFFGQGTRLTVV.

The J gene is TRBJ2-5, the V gene TRBV5-4; TRBD1 agrees at 8 bases. Germline values: CDR1 SGHNT, CDR2 YYREEE (reference sequence). Trimming cost V 2 bases and J 5 bases; bases outside gene matches: 8. The CDR3 extends over 15 amino acids. CDR3 nucleotides: TGTGCCAGCAGCTTATCGACAGGGGCCGTGGAGACCCAGTACTTC. Protein sequence: CASSLSTGAVETQYF.

The rearrangement uses TRBV5-1 and TRBJ1-3; D possibly corresponds to TRBD1 (6 bases). There are 15 residues in the CDR3. Per germline, CDR1 SGHRS and CDR2 YFSETQ. The V end was cut by 4 bases, the J end by 7 bases, with 18 bases between. CDR3 residues: CASSQDRLGSNTIYF. The DNA for the CDR3 is TGCGCCAGCAGCCAAGACAGGTTAGGGAGTAACACCATATATTTT. Looking up the rest from reference TRBV5-1 and TRBJ1-3 gives the full variable domain: KAGVTQTPRYLIKTRGQQVTLSCSPISGHRSVSWYQQTPGQGLQFLFEYFSETQRNKGNFPGRFSGRQFSNSRSEMNVSTLELGDSALYLCASSQDRLGSNTIYFGEGSWLTVV.

V is TRBV19 and J is TRBJ2-1; maybe TRBD2 (5 bases). Trimming cost V 1 base and J 7 bases, with 11 bases left between them. The CDR3 runs 14 residues. In germline, CDR1 is LNHDA, CDR2 SQIVND (reference sequence). DNA of the CDR3: TGTGCCAGTAGTATAGGTATCGGGGTTAATGAGCAGTTCTTC. Residues: CASSIGIGVNEQFF.

V is TRBV9 and J is TRBJ2-1; 13 nucleotides line up with TRBD2. Germline-derived CDR1 and CDR2 are SGDLS and YYNGEE. The CDR3 is made up of 16 amino acids. J lost 4 bases, V lost 3 bases, and 4 bases had no gene match. The CDR3 loop is CASSAKGLAGYNEQFF. As DNA, the CDR3 is TGTGCCAGCAGCGCAAAGGGACTAGCGGGATACAATGAGCAGTTCTTC.

V and J are TRBV4-3 and TRBJ2-7; possible D gene TRBD2, 5 bases. The germline V gene encodes CDR1 LGHNA and CDR2 YSLEER. The CDR3 covers 15 residues. V was cut by 0 bases and J by 4 bases, with 13 bases left in between. CDR3 DNA sequence: TGCGCCAGCAGCCAAGAAGATATAAGCGGTTACGAGCAGTACTTC. Amino acid sequence: CASSQEDISGYEQYF.

This clone appeared once. This chain links TRBV29-1 with TRBJ2-2; D is possibly TRBD2 (6 bases). In germline, CDR1 is SQVTM, CDR2 ANQGSEA. V lost 2 bases to trimming and J lost 7 bases, with 17 bases between them. CDR3 size: 15 residues. Written as DNA, the CDR3 is TGCAGCGTTGAATTGCGTGGAGGGGTTGTCGGGGAGCTGTTTTTT. Protein: CSVELRGGVVGELFF.

The chain recombines TRBV18 with TRBJ1-2; 12 bases are shared with TRBD1. V was pared by 2 bases and J by 0 bases, with 7 bases of the junction left unmatched. Germline loops: CDR1 KGHSH, CDR2 LQKENI. The CDR3 is 18 amino acids. This chain's CDR3 is CASSPTGQGAVANYGYTF. CDR3 bases: TGTGCCAGCTCACCAACGGGACAGGGGGCCGTAGCTAACTATGGCTACACCTTC.

As concerns this clone: The junction shows a germline mismatch at one end, possibly a read error. The J gene is TRBJ2-1, the V gene TRBV5-1; 13 nucleotides agree with TRBD2. Germline CDR1 and CDR2: SGHRS and YFSETQ. The CDR3 is 13 amino acids. The CDR3 region has the DNA TGCGCCAGCAGCGGATCCGGGACTAGCGGGACGGTCTTC. It translates to CASSGSGTSGTVF.

The V and J genes are TRBV10-1 and TRBJ2-1, with 7 bases aligning to TRBD2. After removal of 3 bases from V and 5 bases from J, the junction contained 7 bases not matched to a gene. Per germline, CDR1 WNHNN and CDR2 SYGVQD (reference sequence). The CDR3 consists of 15 residues. CDR3 region: CASSDASGNNNEQFF. In DNA, the CDR3 is TGCGCCAGCAGTGACGCTAGCGGTAATAACAATGAGCAGTTCTTC.

The chain combines TRBV28 with TRBJ1-1, with 7 positions matching TRBD1. Per germline, CDR1 MDHEN and CDR2 SYDVKM. The CDR3 sequence is 12 residues long. V shed 6 bases, J shed 7 bases, and the junction held 5 bases outside the gene matches. For the CDR3, the DNA is TGTGCCAGCAGCCTCCGGGACAGTGAAGCTTTCTTT. Translating gives CASSLRDSEAFF.

V gene TRBV10-2 combines with J gene TRBJ2-3, with 9 bases that match TRBD1. V dropped 6 bases and J dropped 6; count of bases not matched to a gene: 7. Germline lookup yields CDR1 WSHSY and CDR2 SAAADI. The length of the CDR3 is 14 residues. CDR3 DNA: TGCGCCAGCAGCGCCGGGACAGGGCGCGATACGCAGTATTTT. It specifies CASSAGTGRDTQYF.

The chain recombines TRBV25-1 with TRBJ2-7; TRBD2 matches 7 bases. Unmatched junction bases numbered 2, after V lost 8 bases and J lost 7 bases. The CDR3 loop spans 10 amino acids. CDR1 MGHDK and CDR2 SYGVNS come from the germline V gene. This CDR3 is CASRGEEQYF. The CDR3 nucleotides are TGTGCCAGCCGGGGGGAGGAGCAGTACTTC.

A few counts support this clone. V and J are TRBV7-2 and TRBJ1-3, with D possibly TRBD1 on 6 matching bases. CDR1 and CDR2 from the germline V gene are SGHTA and FQGNSA. The CDR3 extends over 16 amino acids. Deletions cut 3 bases from V and 4 bases from J, with 16 bases between. CDR3 nucleotides: TGTGCCAGCAGCTTGGTCGCAGGGGTTGGCGGAAACACCATATATTTT. This encodes CASSLVAGVGGNTIYF.